This entry lists 5 T cell receptor beta chains sequenced from one sample in a study of cytotoxic CD8 clonotypes in ibrutinib-treated CLL (dated by TCRdb to the early 2020s). The meaning of the sample's time point label: approximately 2 years on ibrutinib. Receptors were amplified or captured by the immunoSEQ multiplex PCR assay. TCRdb limited this immuneACCESS table to in-frame rearrangements with V and J called. A share of clones is missing; checked studies link under half to unresolved V genes, and the rest is unexplained. This sample has 110,000 to 150,000 clones in its table, and 76% of those were observed once. The ten largest account for 5.1% of the sample. The sample in question was PBMCs, obtained after 24 months of ibrutinib treatment. The receptors were gathered from a human donor with chronic lymphocytic leukemia.

This sequence joins TRBV30 and TRBJ1-2; D not resolved. The V end lost 5 bases, the J end lost 7 bases, and 11 bases lay between the germline ends. Germline assignment: CDR1 GTSNPN and CDR2 SVGIG (reference sequence). The CDR3 spans 11 residues. CDR3 DNA sequence: TGTGCCTGGGGGGTGGGTGGTGGCTACACCTTC. It translates to CAWGVGGGYTF.

The V gene is TRBV9, the J gene TRBJ2-2, with 8 bases matching TRBD2. The CDR3 extends over 18 amino acids. Germline CDR1 and CDR2: SGDLS and YYNGEE. V was pared by 0 bases and J by 7 bases, with 14 bases of the junction left unmatched. The CDR3 here is CASSVAGAGGPGGGELFF. The CDR3 coding sequence is TGTGCCAGCAGCGTAGCTGGCGCGGGGGGCCCCGGGGGCGGGGAGCTGTTTTTT.

The chain's CDR3 is CASSLYLGGTGAQHF. CDR3 DNA sequence: TGTGCCAGCAGCTTATACCTGGGGGGGACGGGGGCCCAGCATTTT. The V gene is TRBV7-6, the J gene TRBJ1-5, with D maybe TRBD1 (5 bases). The CDR3 totals 15 residues. The germline CDR1 and CDR2 sequences are SGHVS and FNYEAQ. Trimming pared 2 bases from V and 11 bases from J, leaving 19 bases between.

The gene calls are TRBV4-2 and TRBJ2-1; D remains ambiguous. There are 12 residues in the CDR3. Germline loops: CDR1 LGHNA, CDR2 YNFKEQ. Trimming removed 1 base at V and 10 bases at J, with 8 bases between. The CDR3 protein is CASSQGSGEQFF. The CDR3 DNA reads TGTGCCAGCAGCCAAGGTAGTGGCGAGCAGTTCTTC.

The gene calls are TRBV7-2 and TRBJ2-7, with a tentative D call TRBD2 (5 bases). Trimming removed 5 bases at V and 7 bases at J, with 15 bases between. CDR1 SGHTA and CDR2 FQGNSA come from the germline V gene. This CDR3 spans 13 amino acids. The CDR3 DNA reads TGTGCCAGCAGCCCGAGGCGGGCCTGGGAGCAGTACTTC. Amino acids: CASSPRRAWEQYF.